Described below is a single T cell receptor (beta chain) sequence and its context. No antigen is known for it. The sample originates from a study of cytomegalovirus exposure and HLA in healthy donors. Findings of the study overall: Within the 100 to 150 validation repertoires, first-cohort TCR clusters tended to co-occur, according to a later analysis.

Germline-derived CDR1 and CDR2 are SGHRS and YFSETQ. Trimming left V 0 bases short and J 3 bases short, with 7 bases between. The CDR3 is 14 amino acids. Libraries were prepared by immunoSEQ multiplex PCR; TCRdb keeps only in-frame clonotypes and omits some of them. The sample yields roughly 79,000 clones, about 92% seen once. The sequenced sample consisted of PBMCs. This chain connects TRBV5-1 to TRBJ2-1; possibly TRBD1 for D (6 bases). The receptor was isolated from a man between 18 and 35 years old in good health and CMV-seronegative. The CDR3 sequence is CASSLGGLYNEQFF. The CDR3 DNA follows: TGCGCCAGCAGCTTGGGGGGGCTCTACAATGAGCAGTTCTTC.